Sequencing of this T cell receptor (beta chain) was carried out in a study of shared clonotypes between healthy human individuals. Study results and caveats: Naive subsets generally exceeded memory subsets in estimated richness. Rarefaction demonstrated incomplete sorted-subset sequencing despite large depth.

Sequenced by immunoSEQ multiplex PCR; TCRdb stores in-frame clones only, minus some. The table includes about 510,000 clones, 90% to 97% detected once. Regarding this clone: Antigen specificity is unknown.

Looked up from germline, CDR1 is MNHNY and CDR2 is SVGAGI (reference sequence). The CDR3 runs 13 residues. Trimming removed 5 bases from V and 11 bases from J, with 18 bases in between. This clonotype was sampled from a young woman in good health. V gene TRBV6-6 combines with J gene TRBJ1-1, with a tentative D call TRBD1 (5 bases). Material: naive CD4+ T cells sorted from blood. Subset reported: CD45RA+ positively selected. Written as DNA, the CDR3 is TGTGCCAGCAGTCGAATACCCGACGGGGGTGCTTTCTTT. Translation: CASSRIPDGGAFF.